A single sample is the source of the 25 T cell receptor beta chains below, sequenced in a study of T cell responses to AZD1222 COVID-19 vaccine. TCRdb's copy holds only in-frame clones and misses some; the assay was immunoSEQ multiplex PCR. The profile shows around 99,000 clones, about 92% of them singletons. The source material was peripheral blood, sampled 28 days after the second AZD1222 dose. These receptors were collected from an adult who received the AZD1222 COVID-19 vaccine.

In DNA, the CDR3 is TGTGCCAGCAGTTTCCATCGTGGGGCCAACGTCCTGACTTTC. Translated, it gives CASSFHRGANVLTF. This chain connects TRBV28 to TRBJ2-6; D not resolved. Per germline, CDR1 MDHEN and CDR2 SYDVKM. V was clipped by 3 bases and J by 3 bases, with 6 bases between them. The CDR3 runs 14 residues. The full variable domain, in which reference TRBV28 and TRBJ2-6 provide the parts outside the CDR3, is DVKVTQSSRYLVKRTGEKVFLECVQDMDHENMFWYRQDPGLGLRLIYFSYDVKMKEKGDIPEGYSVSREKKERFSLILESASTNQTSMYLCASSFHRGANVLTFGAGSRLTVL.

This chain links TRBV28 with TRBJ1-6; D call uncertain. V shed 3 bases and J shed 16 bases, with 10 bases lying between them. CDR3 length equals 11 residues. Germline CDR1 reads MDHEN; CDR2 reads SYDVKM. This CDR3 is CASSFKAELHF. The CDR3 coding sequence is TGTGCCAGCAGTTTTAAGGCAGAACTCCACTTT. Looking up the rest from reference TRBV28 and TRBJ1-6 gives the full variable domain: DVKVTQSSRYLVKRTGEKVFLECVQDMDHENMFWYRQDPGLGLRLIYFSYDVKMKEKGDIPEGYSVSREKKERFSLILESASTNQTSMYLCASSFKAELHFGNGTRLTVT.

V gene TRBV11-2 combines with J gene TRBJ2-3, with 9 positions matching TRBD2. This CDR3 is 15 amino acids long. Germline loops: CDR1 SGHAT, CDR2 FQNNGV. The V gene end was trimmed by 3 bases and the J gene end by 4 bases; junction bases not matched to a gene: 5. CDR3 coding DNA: TGTGCCAGCAGCTTTAGCGGGGGCGGGGCAGATACGCAGTATTTT. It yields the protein CASSFSGGGADTQYF.

CDR3 nucleotides: TGTGCCACTACCCCCGGGTTATACGAGCAGTACTTC. Its protein product is CATTPGLYEQYF. The rearrangement uses TRBV6-5 and TRBJ2-7, with D unclear. Trimming took 10 bases from V and 4 from J, leaving 14 bases between them. The CDR3 is 12 residues long. Germline V gene lookup returns CDR1 MNHEY and CDR2 SVGAGI.

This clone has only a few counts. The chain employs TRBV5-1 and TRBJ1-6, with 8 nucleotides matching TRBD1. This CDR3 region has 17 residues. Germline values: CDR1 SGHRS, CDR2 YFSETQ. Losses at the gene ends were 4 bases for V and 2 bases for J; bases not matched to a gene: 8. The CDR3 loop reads CASSEGQGNPYNSPLHF. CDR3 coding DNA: TGCGCCAGCAGCGAAGGACAGGGTAATCCCTATAATTCACCCCTCCACTTT.

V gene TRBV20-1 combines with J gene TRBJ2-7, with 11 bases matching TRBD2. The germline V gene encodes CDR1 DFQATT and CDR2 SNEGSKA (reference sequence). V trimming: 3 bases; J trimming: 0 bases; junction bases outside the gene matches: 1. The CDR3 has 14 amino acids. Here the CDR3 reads CSASTSGSSYEQYF. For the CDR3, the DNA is TGCAGTGCTAGTACTAGCGGGAGCTCCTACGAGCAGTACTTC.

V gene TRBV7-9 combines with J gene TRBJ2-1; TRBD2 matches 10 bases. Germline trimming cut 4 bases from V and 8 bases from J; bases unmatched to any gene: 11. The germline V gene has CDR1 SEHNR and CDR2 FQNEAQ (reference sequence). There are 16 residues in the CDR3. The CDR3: CASSSTSGGAVYEQFF. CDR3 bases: TGTGCCAGCAGCTCTACAAGCGGGGGGGCCGTCTATGAGCAGTTCTTC.

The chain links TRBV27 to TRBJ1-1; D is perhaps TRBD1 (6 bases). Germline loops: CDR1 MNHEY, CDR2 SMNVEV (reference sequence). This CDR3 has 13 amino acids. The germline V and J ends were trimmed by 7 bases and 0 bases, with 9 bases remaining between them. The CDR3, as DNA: TGTGCCAGCACACAGGGAATGAACACTGAAGCTTTCTTT. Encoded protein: CASTQGMNTEAFF.

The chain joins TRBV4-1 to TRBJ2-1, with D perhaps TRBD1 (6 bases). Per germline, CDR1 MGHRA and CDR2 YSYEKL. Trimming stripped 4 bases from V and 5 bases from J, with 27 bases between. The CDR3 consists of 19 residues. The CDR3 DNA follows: TGCGCCAGCAGCCTCCAAGTCCCGCCGACAGTGGGGGACAACAATGAGCAGTTCTTC. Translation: CASSLQVPPTVGDNNEQFF.

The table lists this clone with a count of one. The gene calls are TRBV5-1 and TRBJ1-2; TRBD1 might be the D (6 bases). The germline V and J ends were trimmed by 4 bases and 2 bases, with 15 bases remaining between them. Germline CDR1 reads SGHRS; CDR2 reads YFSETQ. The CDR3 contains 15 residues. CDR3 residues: CASSPGQNRNYGYTF. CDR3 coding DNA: TGCGCCAGCAGCCCCGGACAGAATCGCAACTATGGCTACACCTTC.

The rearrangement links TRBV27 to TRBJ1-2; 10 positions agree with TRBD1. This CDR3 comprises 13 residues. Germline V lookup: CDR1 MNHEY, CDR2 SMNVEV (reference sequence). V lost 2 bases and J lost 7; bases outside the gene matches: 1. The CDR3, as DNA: TGTGCCAGCAGTTTAAGGACAGGGGGTGGCTACACCTTC. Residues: CASSLRTGGGYTF.

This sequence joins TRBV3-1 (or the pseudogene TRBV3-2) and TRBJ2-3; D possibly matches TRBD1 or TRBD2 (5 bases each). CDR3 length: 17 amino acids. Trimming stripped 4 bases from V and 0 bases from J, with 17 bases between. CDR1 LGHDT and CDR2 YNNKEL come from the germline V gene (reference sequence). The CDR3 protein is CASSPPSLGVSTDTQYF. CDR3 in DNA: TGTGCCAGCAGCCCACCCTCCTTGGGGGTAAGCACAGATACGCAGTATTTT.

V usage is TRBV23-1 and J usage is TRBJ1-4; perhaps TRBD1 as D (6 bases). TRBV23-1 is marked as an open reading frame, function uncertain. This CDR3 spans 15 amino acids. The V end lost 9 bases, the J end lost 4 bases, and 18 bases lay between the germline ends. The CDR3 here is CASFSRGQRNEKLFF. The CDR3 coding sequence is TGCGCCAGTTTTTCGCGAGGACAGCGTAATGAAAAACTGTTTTTT.

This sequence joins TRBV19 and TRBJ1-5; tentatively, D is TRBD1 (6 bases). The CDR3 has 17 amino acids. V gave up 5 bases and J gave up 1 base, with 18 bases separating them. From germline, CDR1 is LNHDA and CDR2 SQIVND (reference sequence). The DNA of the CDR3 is TGTGCCAGTAGTCAGGGTGGGGGGGCTATCAGCAATCAGCCCCAGCATTTT. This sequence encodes CASSQGGGAISNQPQHF.

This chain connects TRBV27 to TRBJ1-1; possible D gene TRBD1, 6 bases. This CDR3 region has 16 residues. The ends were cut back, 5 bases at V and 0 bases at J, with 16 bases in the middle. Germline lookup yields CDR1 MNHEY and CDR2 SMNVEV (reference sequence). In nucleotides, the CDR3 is TGTGCCAGCAGTCTACTAACAGGGAACCTGAACACTGAAGCTTTCTTT. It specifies CASSLLTGNLNTEAFF.

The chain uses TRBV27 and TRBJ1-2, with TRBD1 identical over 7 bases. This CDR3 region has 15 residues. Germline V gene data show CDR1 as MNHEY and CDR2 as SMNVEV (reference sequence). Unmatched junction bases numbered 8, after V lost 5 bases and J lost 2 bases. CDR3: CASSPLDRLNYGYTF. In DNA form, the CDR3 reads TGTGCCAGCAGTCCCTTGGACAGGCTAAACTATGGCTACACCTTC.

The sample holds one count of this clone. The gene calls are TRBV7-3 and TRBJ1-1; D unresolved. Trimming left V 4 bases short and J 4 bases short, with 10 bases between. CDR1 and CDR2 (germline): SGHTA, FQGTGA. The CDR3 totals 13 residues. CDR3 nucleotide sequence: TGTGCCAGCAGCTGGTCGGAGGGCACTGAAGCTTTCTTT. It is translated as CASSWSEGTEAFF.

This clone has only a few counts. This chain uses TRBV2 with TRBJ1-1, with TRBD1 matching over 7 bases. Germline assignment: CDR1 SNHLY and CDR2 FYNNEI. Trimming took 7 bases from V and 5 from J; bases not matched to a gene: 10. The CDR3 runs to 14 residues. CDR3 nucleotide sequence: TGTGCCAGCACCCAGGGGGGGGCGCAGACTGAAGCTTTCTTT. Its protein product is CASTQGGAQTEAFF.

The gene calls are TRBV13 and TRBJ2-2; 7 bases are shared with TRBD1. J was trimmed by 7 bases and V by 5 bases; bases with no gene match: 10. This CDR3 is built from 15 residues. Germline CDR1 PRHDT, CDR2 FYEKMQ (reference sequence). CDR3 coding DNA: TGTGCCAGCAGCGTGAACAGGGGTCATGGCGGGGAGCTGTTTTTT. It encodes CASSVNRGHGGELFF.

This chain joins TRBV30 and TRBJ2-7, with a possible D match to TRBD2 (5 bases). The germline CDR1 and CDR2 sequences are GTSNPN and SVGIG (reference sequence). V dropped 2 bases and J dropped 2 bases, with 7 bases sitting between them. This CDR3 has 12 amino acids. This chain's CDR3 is CAWSSGAYEQYF. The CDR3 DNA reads TGTGCCTGGAGTTCCGGGGCCTACGAGCAGTACTTC.

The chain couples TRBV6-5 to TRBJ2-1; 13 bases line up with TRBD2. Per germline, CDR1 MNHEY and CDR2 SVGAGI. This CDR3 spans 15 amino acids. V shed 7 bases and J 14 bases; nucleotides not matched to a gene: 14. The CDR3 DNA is TGTGCCAGCACCTTACTAGCGGGAGGGCCCTCGGTTGAGTTCTTC. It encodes CASTLLAGGPSVEFF.

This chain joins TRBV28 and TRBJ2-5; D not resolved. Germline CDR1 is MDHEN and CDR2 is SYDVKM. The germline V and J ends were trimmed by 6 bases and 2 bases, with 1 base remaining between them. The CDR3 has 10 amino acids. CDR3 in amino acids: CASRQETQYF. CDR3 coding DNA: TGTGCCAGCAGGCAAGAGACCCAGTACTTC.

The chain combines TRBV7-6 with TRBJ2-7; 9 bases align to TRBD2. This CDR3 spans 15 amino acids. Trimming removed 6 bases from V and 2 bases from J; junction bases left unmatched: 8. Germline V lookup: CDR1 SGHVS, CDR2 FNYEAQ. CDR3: CASRPLAGRAYEQYF. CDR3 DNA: TGTGCCAGCAGACCACTAGCGGGCCGGGCCTACGAGCAGTACTTC.

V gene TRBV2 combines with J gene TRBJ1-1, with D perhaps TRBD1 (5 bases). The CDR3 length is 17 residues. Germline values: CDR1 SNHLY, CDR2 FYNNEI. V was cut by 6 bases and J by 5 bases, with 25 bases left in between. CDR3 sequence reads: CASSATPGWGVRTEAFF. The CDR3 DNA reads TGTGCCAGCAGCGCCACCCCCGGTTGGGGGGTGAGGACTGAAGCTTTCTTT.

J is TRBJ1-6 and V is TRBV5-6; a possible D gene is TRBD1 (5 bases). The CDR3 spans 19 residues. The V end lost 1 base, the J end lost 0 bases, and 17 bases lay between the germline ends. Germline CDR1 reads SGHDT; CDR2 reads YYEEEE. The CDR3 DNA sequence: TGTGCCAGCAGCTTGTTTCCCGCTTCAGGGAGCTCCTATAATTCACCCCTCCACTTT. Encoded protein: CASSLFPASGSSYNSPLHF.